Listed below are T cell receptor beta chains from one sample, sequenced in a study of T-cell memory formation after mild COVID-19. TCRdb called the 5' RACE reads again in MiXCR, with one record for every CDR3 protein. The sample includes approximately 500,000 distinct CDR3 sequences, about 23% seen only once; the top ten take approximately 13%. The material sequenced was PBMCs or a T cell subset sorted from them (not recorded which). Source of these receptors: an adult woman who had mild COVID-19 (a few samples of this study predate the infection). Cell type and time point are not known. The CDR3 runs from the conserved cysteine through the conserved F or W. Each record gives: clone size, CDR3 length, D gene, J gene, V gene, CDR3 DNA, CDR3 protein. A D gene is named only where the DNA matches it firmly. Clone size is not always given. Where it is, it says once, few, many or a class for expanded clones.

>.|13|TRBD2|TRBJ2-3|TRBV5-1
TGCGCCAGCAGCTCGGGGGACTATGATACGCAGTATTTT
CASSSGDYDTQYF
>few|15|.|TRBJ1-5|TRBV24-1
TGTGCCACCAGTGATTCCCGGACCGGGAATCAGCCCCAGCATTTT
CATSDSRTGNQPQHF
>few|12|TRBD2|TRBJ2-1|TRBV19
TGTGCCAGTAGTCGCAGCGGGAGGGGGCAGTTCTTC
CASSRSGRGQFF
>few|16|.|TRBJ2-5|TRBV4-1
TGCGCCAGCAGCCATCCGGCTAGTAGGTCCCAAGAGACCCAGTACTTC
CASSHPASRSQETQYF
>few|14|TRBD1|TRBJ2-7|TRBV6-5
TGTGCCAGCCGGTCCCGACAGGGGGACTACGAGCAGTACTTC
CASRSRQGDYEQYF
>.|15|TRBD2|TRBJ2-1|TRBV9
TGTGCCAGCAGACCCACCGGGACTAGCGGGAATGAGCAGTTCTTC
CASRPTGTSGNEQFF
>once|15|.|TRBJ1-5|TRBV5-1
TGCGCCAGCAGCTCCTCCATCGACAGGAATCAGCCCCAGCATTTT
CASSSSIDRNQPQHF
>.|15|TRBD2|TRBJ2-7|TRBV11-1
TGTGCCAGCAGCTTAGCGGGAGGGCCGATTAACGAGCAGTACTTC
CASSLAGGPINEQYF
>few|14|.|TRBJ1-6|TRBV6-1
TGTGCCAGCAGTGCAGGGCGGGGGGAATCACCCCTCCACTTT
CASSAGRGESPLHF
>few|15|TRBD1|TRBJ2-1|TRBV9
TGTGCCAGCAGCGCCCGGGACAGGGGTGGCAATGAGCAGTTCTTC
CASSARDRGGNEQFF
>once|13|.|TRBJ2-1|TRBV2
TGTGCCAGCAGTGATATGGGGATGGATGAGCAGTTCTTC
CASSDMGMDEQFF
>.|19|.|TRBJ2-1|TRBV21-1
TGTGCCAGCAGCAAAGAGCCCTTGGGACAGGGGGCCACCTACGGTGAGCAGTTCTTC
CASSKEPLGQGATYGEQFF
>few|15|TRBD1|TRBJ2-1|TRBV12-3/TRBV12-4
TGTGCCAGCAGTCCGACAGGGGGGGCCTACAATGAGCAGTTCTTC
CASSPTGGAYNEQFF
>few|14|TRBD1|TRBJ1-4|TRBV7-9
TGTGCCAGCAGCTCCACAGGGGTACGTGAAAAACTGTTTTTT
CASSSTGVREKLFF
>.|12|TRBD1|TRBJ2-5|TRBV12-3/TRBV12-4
TGTGCCAGCAGAGACAGGGGCGGGACCCAGTACTTC
CASRDRGGTQYF
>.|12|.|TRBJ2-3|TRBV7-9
TGTGCCAGCAGTGAAGTTGGGGGACGGCAGTATTTT
CASSEVGGRQYF
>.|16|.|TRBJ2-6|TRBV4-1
TGCGCCAGCAGCCAAGACCGGGGATCTGGGGCCAACGTCCTGACTTTC
CASSQDRGSGANVLTF
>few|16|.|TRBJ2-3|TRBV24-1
TGTGCCACCAGTGATCGAGAGGGGACTAGCACAGATACGCAGTATTTT
CATSDREGTSTDTQYF
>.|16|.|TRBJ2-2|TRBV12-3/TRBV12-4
TGTGCCAGCAGTTTTAGCCACTTAGGGAACACCGGGGAGCTGTTTTTT
CASSFSHLGNTGELFF
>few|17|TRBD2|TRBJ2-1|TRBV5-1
TGCGCCAGCAGCCGTTTGGGACTAGCGACCTCCTACAATGAGCAGTTCTTC
CASSRLGLATSYNEQFF
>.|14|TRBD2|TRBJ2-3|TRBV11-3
TGTGCCAGCAGCCCAGGACTAGAAGTAGATACGCAGTATTTT
CASSPGLEVDTQYF
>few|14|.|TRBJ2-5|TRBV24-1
TGTGCCACCAGTGATTCCGACAACCAAGAGACCCAGTACTTC
CATSDSDNQETQYF